These T cell receptor beta chains were read from a single sample in a study of blood T cell repertoires in COVID-19. The data were produced by immunoSEQ multiplex PCR, yet TCRdb's version contains in-frame clones alone and is incomplete. The table has approximately 66,000 clones, 86% seen once. Material: peripheral blood. The receptors derive from a man aged 45-65 years with active COVID-19. The CDR3 runs from the conserved cysteine through the conserved F or W. The order of the fields is CDR3 protein, V gene.

CDR3: CASSLEWPTDTQYF
V: TRBV7-2

CDR3: CATSDRDRPSRSSPYEQYF
V: TRBV24-1

CDR3: CASSLVGQGVDFYEQYF
V: TRBV11-2

CDR3: CASSYSKGAEAFF
V: TRBV6-5

CDR3: CASRPGTSGEQFF
V: TRBV12-3/TRBV12-4

CDR3: CASSLTASGAQETQYF
V: TRBV7-2

CDR3: CASSLRQGDEETQYF
V: TRBV18

CDR3: CASSLWLGGTGELFF
V: TRBV27

CDR3: CASSSPSAEQFF
V: TRBV28

CDR3: CASSRGERYGYTF
V: TRBV19

CDR3: CASSSTGTEYNSPLHF
V: TRBV11-1

CDR3: CASSQARGTDQPQHF
V: TRBV3-1/TRBV3-2

CDR3: CAWSPGQETQYF
V: TRBV30

CDR3: CASSLLGGEETQYF
V: TRBV7-2

CDR3: CASSPLPSGGADEQFF
V: TRBV18

CDR3: CASSPDEGARGYTF
V: TRBV5-1

CDR3: CASSGESTDTQYF
V: TRBV5-1

CDR3: CASSEIGDQPQHF
V: TRBV2

CDR3: CASSEELGQGRGAQYF
V: TRBV6-1

CDR3: CASSQESRQDSNQPQHF
V: TRBV4-1

CDR3: CASSQDRLGIQGQGYTF
V: TRBV14

CDR3: CASRRQGNYGYTF
V: TRBV12-3/TRBV12-4

CDR3: CASSQDDRFGQPQHF
V: TRBV4-1

CDR3: CASSIGTSGPRGYTQYF
V: TRBV9

CDR3: CASSASGGIYEQYF
V: TRBV10-2

CDR3: CASSDRGGEAFF
V: TRBV6-4